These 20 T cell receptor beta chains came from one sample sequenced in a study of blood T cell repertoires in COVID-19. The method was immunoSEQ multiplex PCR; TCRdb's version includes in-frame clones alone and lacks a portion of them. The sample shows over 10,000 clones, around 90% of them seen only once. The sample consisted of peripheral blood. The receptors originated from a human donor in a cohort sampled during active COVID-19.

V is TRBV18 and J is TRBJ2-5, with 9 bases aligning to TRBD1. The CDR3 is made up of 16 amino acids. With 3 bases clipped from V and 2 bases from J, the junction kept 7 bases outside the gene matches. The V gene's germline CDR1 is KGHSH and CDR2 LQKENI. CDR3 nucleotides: TGTGCCAGCTCACCGCTCGGGACAGGGAGTCAAGAGACCCAGTACTTC. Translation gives CASSPLGTGSQETQYF.

This chain's CDR3 is CASSVDRASPLHF. CDR3 bases: TGTGCCAGCAGCGTGGACAGGGCATCACCCCTCCACTTT. V is TRBV28 and J is TRBJ1-6; TRBD1 matches 8 bases. Germline V gene lookup returns CDR1 MDHEN and CDR2 SYDVKM. The CDR3 length is 13 residues. Trimming took 6 bases from V and 10 from J; bases not matched to a gene: 5.

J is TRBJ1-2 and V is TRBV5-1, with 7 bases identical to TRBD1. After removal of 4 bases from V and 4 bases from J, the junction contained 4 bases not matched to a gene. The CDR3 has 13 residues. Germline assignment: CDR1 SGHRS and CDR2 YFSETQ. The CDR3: CASSPGQSYGYTF. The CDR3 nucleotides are TGCGCCAGCAGCCCGGGACAGAGCTATGGCTACACCTTC.

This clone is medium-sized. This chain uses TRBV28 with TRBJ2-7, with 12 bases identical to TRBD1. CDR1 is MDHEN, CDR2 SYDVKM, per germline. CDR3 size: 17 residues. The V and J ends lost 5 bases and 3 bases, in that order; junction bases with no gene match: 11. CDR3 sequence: CASSPKGQGASRYEQYF. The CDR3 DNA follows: TGTGCCAGCAGTCCCAAGGGACAGGGGGCGTCTCGCTACGAGCAGTACTTC.

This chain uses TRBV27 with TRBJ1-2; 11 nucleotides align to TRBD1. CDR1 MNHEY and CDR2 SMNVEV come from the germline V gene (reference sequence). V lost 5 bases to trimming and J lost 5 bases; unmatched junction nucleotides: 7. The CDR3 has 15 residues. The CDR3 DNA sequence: TGTGCCAGCAGTCCCTGGACAGGGGGCGGATATGGCTACACCTTC. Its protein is CASSPWTGGGYGYTF.

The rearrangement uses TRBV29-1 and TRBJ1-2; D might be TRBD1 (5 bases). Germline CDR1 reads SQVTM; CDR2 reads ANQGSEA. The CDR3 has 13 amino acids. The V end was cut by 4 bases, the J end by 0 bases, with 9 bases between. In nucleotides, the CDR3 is TGCAGCGTTGGAGCAGGGTCTAACTATGGCTACACCTTC. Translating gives CSVGAGSNYGYTF.

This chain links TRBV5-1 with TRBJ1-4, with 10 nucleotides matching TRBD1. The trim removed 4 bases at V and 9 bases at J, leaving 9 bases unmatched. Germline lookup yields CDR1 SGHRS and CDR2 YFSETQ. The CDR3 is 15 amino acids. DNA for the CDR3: TGCGCCAGCAGCCCCCGGACAGGGGGAAATAAAAAACTGTTTTTT. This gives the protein CASSPRTGGNKKLFF.

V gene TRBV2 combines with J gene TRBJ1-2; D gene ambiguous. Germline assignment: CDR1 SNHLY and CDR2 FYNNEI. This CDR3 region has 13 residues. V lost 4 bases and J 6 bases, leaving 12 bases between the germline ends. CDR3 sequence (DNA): TGTGCCAGCAGTGTGAATACGGTTAATGGCTACACCTTC. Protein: CASSVNTVNGYTF.

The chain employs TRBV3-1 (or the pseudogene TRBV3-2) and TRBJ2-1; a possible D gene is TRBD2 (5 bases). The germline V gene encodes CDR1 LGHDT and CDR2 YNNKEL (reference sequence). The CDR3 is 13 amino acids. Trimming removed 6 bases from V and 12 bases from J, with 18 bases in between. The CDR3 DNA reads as TGTGCCAGCAGGAATAGAGCCGGGGTGCCGCAGTTCTTC. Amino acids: CASRNRAGVPQFF.

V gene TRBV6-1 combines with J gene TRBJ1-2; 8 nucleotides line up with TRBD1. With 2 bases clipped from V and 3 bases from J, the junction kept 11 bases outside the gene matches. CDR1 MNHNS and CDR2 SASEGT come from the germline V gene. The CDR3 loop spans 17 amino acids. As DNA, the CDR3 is TGTGCCAGCAGTGAATCGTCCAGGGGGCGTCGTGACTATGGCTACACCTTC. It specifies CASSESSRGRRDYGYTF.

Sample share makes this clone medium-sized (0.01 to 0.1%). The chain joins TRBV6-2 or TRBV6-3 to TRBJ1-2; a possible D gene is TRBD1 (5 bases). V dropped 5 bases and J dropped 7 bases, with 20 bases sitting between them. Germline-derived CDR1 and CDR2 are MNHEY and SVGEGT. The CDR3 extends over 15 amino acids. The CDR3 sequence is CASSPPVWGGSGYTF. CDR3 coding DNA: TGTGCCAGCAGTCCCCCCGTTTGGGGGGGAAGTGGCTACACCTTC.

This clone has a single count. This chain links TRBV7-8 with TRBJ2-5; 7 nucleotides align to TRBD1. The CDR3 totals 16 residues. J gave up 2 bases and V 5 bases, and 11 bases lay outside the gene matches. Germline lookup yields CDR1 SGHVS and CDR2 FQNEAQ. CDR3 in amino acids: CASSPTEMGQQETQYF. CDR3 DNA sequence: TGTGCCAGCAGCCCAACCGAGATGGGACAGCAAGAGACCCAGTACTTC.

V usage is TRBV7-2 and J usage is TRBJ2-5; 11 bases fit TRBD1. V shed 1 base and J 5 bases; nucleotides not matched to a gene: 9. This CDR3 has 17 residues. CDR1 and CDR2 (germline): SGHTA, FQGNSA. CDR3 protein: CASSLVGQGALGETQYF. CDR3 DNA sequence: TGTGCCAGCAGCTTAGTAGGACAGGGGGCATTAGGGGAGACCCAGTACTTC. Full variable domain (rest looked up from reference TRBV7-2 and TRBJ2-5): GAGVSQSPSNKVTEKGKDVELRCDPISGHTALYWYRQSLGQGLEFLIYFQGNSAPDKSGLPSDRFSAERTGGSVSTLTIQRTQQEDSAVYLCASSLVGQGALGETQYFGPGTRLLVL.

The chain's CDR3 is CASSRDRGKEQFF. The CDR3 DNA reads as TGTGCCAGCAGCCGGGACAGGGGGAAAGAGCAGTTCTTC. V gene TRBV7-6 combines with J gene TRBJ2-1, with 11 bases that match TRBD1. Trimming cost V 5 bases and J 10 bases; bases outside gene matches: 4. Germline CDR1 reads SGHVS; CDR2 reads FNYEAQ. The CDR3 is 13 amino acids.

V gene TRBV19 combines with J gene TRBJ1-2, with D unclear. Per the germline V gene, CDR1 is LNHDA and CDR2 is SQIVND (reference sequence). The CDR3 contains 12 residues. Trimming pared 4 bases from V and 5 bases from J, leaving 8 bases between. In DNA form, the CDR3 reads TGTGCCAGTAGTAGCGGGCGGTATGGCTACACCTTC. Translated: CASSSGRYGYTF.

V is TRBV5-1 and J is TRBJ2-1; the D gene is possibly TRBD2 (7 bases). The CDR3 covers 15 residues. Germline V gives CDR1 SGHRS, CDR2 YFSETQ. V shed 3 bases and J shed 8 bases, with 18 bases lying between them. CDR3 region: CASSSSGGRFDEQFF. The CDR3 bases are TGCGCCAGCAGCTCGTCCGGGGGGCGCTTCGATGAGCAGTTCTTC.

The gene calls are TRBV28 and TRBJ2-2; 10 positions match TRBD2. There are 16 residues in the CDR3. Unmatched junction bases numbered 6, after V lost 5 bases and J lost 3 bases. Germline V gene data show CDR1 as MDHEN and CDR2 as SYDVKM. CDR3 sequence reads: CASSGAGGSYTGELFF. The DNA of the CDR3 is TGTGCCAGCAGTGGAGCGGGGGGGAGCTACACCGGGGAGCTGTTTTTT. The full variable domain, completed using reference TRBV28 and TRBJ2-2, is DVKVTQSSRYLVKRTGEKVFLECVQDMDHENMFWYRQDPGLGLRLIYFSYDVKMKEKGDIPEGYSVSREKKERFSLILESASTNQTSMYLCASSGAGGSYTGELFFGEGSRLTVL.

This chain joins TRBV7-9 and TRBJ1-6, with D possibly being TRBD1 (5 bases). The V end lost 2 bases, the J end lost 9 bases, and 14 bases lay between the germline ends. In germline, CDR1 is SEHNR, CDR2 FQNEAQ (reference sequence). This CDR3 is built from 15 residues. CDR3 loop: CASSLQGGDGSPLHF. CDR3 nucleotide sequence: TGTGCCAGCAGCTTACAGGGAGGTGACGGTTCACCCCTCCACTTT.

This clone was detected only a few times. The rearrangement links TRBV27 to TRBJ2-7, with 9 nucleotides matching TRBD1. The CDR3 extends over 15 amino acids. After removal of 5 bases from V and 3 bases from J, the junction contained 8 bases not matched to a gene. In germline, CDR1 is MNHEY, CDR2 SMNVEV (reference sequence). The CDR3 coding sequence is TGTGCCAGCAGTCTCCACGGGACAGGGATCTACGAGCAGTACTTC. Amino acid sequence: CASSLHGTGIYEQYF.

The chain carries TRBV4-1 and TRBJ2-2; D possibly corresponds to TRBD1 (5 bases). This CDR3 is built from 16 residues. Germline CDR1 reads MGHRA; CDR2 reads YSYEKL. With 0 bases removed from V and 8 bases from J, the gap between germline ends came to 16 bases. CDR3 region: CASSQDPTAGRGELFF. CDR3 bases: TGCGCCAGCAGCCAAGACCCAACGGCAGGGCGGGGGGAGCTGTTTTTT.